Shown below are 11 T cell receptor beta chains from a single sample sequenced in a study of OX40 agonist ivuxolimab in advanced cancers. The data were produced by immunoSEQ multiplex PCR, yet TCRdb's version contains in-frame clones alone and is incomplete. The sample yields under 30,000 clones, around nine tenths seen once. Sequences were derived from CD4+ or CD8+ T cells sorted from blood, sampled in a trial of the OX40 agonist ivuxolimab. The receptor set was obtained from an adult with an advanced solid tumor such as melanoma, head and neck, liver or kidney cancer.

This CDR3 reads CASSLYLGGGYTF. CDR3 sequence (DNA): TGTGCCAGCAGCTTGTATCTAGGGGGAGGCTACACCTTC. The genes are TRBV5-6 and TRBJ1-2; TRBD1 might be the D (6 bases). The CDR3 has 13 amino acids. Germline lookup yields CDR1 SGHDT and CDR2 YYEEEE. Between the trimmed V and J ends, which lost 1 base and 8 bases, there was a span of 12 bases. The full variable domain, rest sourced from reference TRBV5-6 and TRBJ1-2, is DAGVTQSPTHLIKTRGQQVTLRCSPKSGHDTVSWYQQALGQGPQFIFQYYEEEERQRGNFPDRFSGHQFPNYSSELNVNALLLGDSALYLCASSLYLGGGYTFGSGTRLTVV.

The chain joins TRBV7-9 to TRBJ1-1; unclear D gene. Trimming pared 1 base from V and 3 bases from J, leaving 6 bases between. CDR1 SEHNR and CDR2 FQNEAQ come from the germline V gene (reference sequence). CDR3 length equals 13 residues. CDR3 nucleotides: TGTGCCAGCAGCTTAGGTGGGGACACTGAAGCTTTCTTT. Its protein product is CASSLGGDTEAFF.

The chain uses TRBV30 and TRBJ2-5, with a possible D match to TRBD1 (5 bases). The V end lost 0 bases, the J end lost 0 bases, and 8 bases lay between the germline ends. Germline CDR1 and CDR2: GTSNPN and SVGIG (reference sequence). The CDR3 length is 14 residues. Here the CDR3 DNA reads TGTGCCTGGAGTGTCATACAGGACCAAGAGACCCAGTACTTC. Its protein is CAWSVIQDQETQYF.

The rearrangement uses TRBV12-5 and TRBJ2-5; tentative D call: TRBD1 (6 bases). The CDR3 sequence is 15 residues long. Germline CDR1 LGHNT, CDR2 FRNRAP. Trimming removed 1 base from V and 5 bases from J, with 14 bases in between. The CDR3 here is CASGLGQALVETQYF. In DNA, the CDR3 is TGTGCTAGTGGTTTGGGACAGGCATTAGTCGAGACCCAGTACTTC.

The chain links TRBV28 to TRBJ2-7; D gene unclear. V shed 1 base and J shed 0 bases, with 10 bases lying between them. In germline, CDR1 is MDHEN, CDR2 SYDVKM. This CDR3 comprises 15 residues. The CDR3 protein is CASSLSTVRSYEQYF. In DNA form, the CDR3 reads TGTGCCAGCAGTTTATCTACAGTGCGCTCCTACGAGCAGTACTTC.

This clone was counted a single time. The V gene is TRBV14, the J gene TRBJ1-2, with D possibly TRBD1 on 5 matching bases. This CDR3 spans 16 amino acids. Germline V gene sequence: CDR1 SGHDN, CDR2 FVKESK. Trimming took 0 bases from V and 8 from J, leaving 19 bases between them. The CDR3 region is CASSQDSHGREAGYTF. The CDR3 nucleotides read TGTGCCAGCAGCCAAGATTCCCACGGCAGGGAGGCGGGCTACACCTTC.

This clone came up once. This chain uses TRBV4-3 with TRBJ2-1; 8 bases are a match to TRBD2. The germline V gene has CDR1 LGHNA and CDR2 YSLEER. V gave up 0 bases and J gave up 5 bases; unmatched junction bases: 9. This CDR3 region has 17 residues. CDR3 coding DNA: TGCGCCAGCAGCCAAGATCGAGCGGGAGCTCTGGACAATGAGCAGTTCTTC. This encodes CASSQDRAGALDNEQFF.

The V and J genes are TRBV7-9 and TRBJ2-3, with 7 nucleotides matching TRBD2. V trimming: 1 base; J trimming: 4 bases; junction bases outside the gene matches: 14. CDR1 is SEHNR, CDR2 FQNEAQ, per germline (reference sequence). The CDR3 has 18 amino acids. The CDR3 sequence is CASSLGSWGGSGPDTQYF. As DNA, the CDR3 is TGTGCCAGCAGCTTAGGTTCTTGGGGGGGTAGTGGACCAGATACGCAGTATTTT.

The rearrangement uses TRBV19 and TRBJ2-3; 9 nucleotides line up with TRBD2. The trim removed 5 bases at V and 1 base at J, leaving 1 base unmatched. CDR3 length: 14 residues. CDR1 and CDR2 (germline): LNHDA, SQIVND (reference sequence). CDR3 nucleotide sequence: TGTGCCAGTAGTCGCGGGGGGGGCACAGATACGCAGTATTTT. Translation gives CASSRGGGTDTQYF.

The chain couples TRBV5-1 to TRBJ1-3; maybe TRBD1 (6 bases). From germline, CDR1 is SGHRS and CDR2 YFSETQ. Trimming took off 0 bases at V and 8 bases at J, with 6 bases between the two ends. The CDR3 extends over 12 amino acids. The CDR3 DNA follows: TGCGCCAGCAGCTTGGAGGGGGACACCATATATTTT. This codes for CASSLEGDTIYF.

This clone was detected once. The rearrangement joins TRBV6-5 to TRBJ1-2, with D unresolved. The CDR3 contains 12 residues. Trimming pared 2 bases from V and 9 bases from J, leaving 10 bases between. Germline assignment: CDR1 MNHEY and CDR2 SVGAGI. CDR3 in amino acids: CASSYPPLRYTF. The CDR3 coding sequence is TGTGCCAGCAGTTACCCCCCTCTTCGCTACACCTTC.